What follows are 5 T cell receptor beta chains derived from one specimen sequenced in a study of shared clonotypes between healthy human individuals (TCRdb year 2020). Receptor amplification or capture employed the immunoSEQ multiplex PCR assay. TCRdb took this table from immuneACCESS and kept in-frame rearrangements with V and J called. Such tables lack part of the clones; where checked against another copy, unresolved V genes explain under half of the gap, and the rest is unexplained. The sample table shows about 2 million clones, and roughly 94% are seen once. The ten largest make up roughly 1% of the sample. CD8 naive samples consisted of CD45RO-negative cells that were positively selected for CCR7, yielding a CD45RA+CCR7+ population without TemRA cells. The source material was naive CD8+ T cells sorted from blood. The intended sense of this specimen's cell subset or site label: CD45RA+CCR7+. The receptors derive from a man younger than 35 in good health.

The CDR3 is CASSESITNEQFF. CDR3 bases: TGCGCCAGCAGTGAAAGTATAACGAATGAGCAGTTCTTC. The chain employs TRBV10-1 and TRBJ2-1, with D unresolved. V lost 3 bases to trimming and J lost 7 bases, with 10 bases between them. This CDR3 has 13 amino acids. Germline V lookup: CDR1 WNHNN, CDR2 SYGVQD (reference sequence).

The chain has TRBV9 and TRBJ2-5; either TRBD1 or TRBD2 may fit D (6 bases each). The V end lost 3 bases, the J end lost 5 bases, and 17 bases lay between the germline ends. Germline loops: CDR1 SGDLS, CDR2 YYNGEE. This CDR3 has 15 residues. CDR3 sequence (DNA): TGTGCCAGCAGCGGGAGGGGGAGGCCCGCCGAGACCCAGTACTTC. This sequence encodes CASSGRGRPAETQYF.

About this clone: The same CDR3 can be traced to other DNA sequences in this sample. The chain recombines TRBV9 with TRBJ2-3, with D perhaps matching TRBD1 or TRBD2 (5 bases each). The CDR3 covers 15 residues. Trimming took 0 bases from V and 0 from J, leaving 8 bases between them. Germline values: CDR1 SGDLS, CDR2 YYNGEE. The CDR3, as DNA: TGTGCCAGCAGCGTAGACGGGGCTAGCACAGATACGCAGTATTTT. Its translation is CASSVDGASTDTQYF. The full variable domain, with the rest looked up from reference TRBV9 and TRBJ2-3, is DSGVTQTPKHLITATGQRVTLRCSPRSGDLSVYWYQQSLDQGLQFLIQYYNGEERAKGNILERFSAQQFPDLHSELNLSSLELGDSALYFCASSVDGASTDTQYFGPGTRLTVL.

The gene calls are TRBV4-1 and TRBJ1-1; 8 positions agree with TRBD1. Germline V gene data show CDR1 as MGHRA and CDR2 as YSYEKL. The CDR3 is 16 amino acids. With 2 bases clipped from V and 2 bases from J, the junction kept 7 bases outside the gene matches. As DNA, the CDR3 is TGCGCCAGCAGCCAACGGGACAGGATCCTTAACACTGAAGCTTTCTTT. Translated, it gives CASSQRDRILNTEAFF.

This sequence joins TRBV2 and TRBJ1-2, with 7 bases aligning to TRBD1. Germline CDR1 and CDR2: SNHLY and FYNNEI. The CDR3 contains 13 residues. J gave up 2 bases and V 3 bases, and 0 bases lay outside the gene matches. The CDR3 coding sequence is TGTGCCAGCAGTGAGACAGGGAACTATGGCTACACCTTC. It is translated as CASSETGNYGYTF.